The sequence of this TCR beta chain was determined in a study of blood T cells in healthy people across ages. Study-wide findings and caveats: Expanded clonotype changes were possibly confounded by unknown donor CMV status.

V dropped 0 bases and J dropped 6 bases, with 12 bases sitting between them. Germline-derived CDR1 and CDR2 are MNHEY and SVGAGI. The length of the CDR3 is 14 residues. Peripheral blood from each donor was collected in a volume of 8 to 10 milliliters. Primers used in a second PCR of roughly 6 to 12 cycles were a sample-barcoded 5' primer and a J-beta primer mix. TCRdb redid the calling of the 5' RACE reads with MiXCR, one entry per CDR3 protein. This table holds approximately 320,000 distinct CDR3 sequences, around 27% found once. Notes on this clonotype: Its antigen is unidentified.

The sequenced material came from blood. The V and J genes are TRBV6-5 and TRBJ2-7; D not resolved. The origin of this receptor is a woman in her seventies in good health. In DNA, the CDR3 is TGTGCCAGCAGTTACTCGAGGCTCCGCGCCGAGCAGTACTTC. Its translation: CASSYSRLRAEQYF.